These 19 T cell receptor beta chains were sequenced from one sample in a study. The sorted Tregs were CD4+CD25+CD127-/low cells. TCRdb fed the 5' RACE reads into MiXCR, producing one record per CDR3 protein. The sample contains roughly 30,000 distinct CDR3 sequences, 25% to 30% of which appear only once. What was sequenced was tumor-infiltrating Tregs sorted from the breast tumor. The receptors originated from a female donor with breast cancer.

This chain links TRBV5-1 with TRBJ2-1, with 9 bases lining up with TRBD2. The CDR3 extends over 15 amino acids. Trimming removed 4 bases from V and 9 bases from J; junction bases left unmatched: 11. CDR1 and CDR2 (germline): SGHRS, YFSETQ. CDR3 bases: TGCGCCAGCAGCGGGGATCCCGGGACTAGCACTGAGCAGTTCTTC. It is translated as CASSGDPGTSTEQFF.

This clonotype was detected many times. The chain carries TRBV12-3 or TRBV12-4 and TRBJ1-5, with TRBD1 identical over 7 bases. V trimming: 6 bases; J trimming: 2 bases; junction bases outside the gene matches: 4. The CDR3 length is 14 residues. CDR3 region: CASRPGQGNQPQHF. The CDR3 DNA sequence: TGTGCCAGCAGACCCGGACAGGGCAATCAGCCCCAGCATTTT.

This clonotype was counted a few times. This chain connects TRBV7-9 to TRBJ2-1; D is perhaps TRBD1 (6 bases). V was cut by 1 base and J by 5 bases, with 12 bases left in between. This CDR3 contains 15 residues. Germline CDR1 and CDR2: SEHNR and FQNEAQ (reference sequence). The CDR3 spells CASSLDPGANNEQFF. The DNA for the CDR3 is TGTGCCAGCAGCTTAGACCCAGGGGCTAACAATGAGCAGTTCTTC.

This clonotype came up many times. This sequence joins TRBV20-1 and TRBJ2-7, with D hard to call. Looked up from germline, CDR1 is DFQATT and CDR2 is SNEGSKA (reference sequence). The CDR3 has 12 residues. CDR3: CSATHPSGEQYF. In nucleotides, the CDR3 is TGCAGCGCCACCCACCCATCGGGCGAGCAGTACTTC.

The V and J genes are TRBV7-3 and TRBJ2-1, with 14 bases identical to TRBD2. J gave up 6 bases and V 5 bases, and 3 bases lay outside the gene matches. CDR1 and CDR2 from the germline V gene are SGHTA and FQGTGA. The CDR3 extends over 15 amino acids. The CDR3 DNA sequence: TGTGCCAGCAGCCTAGGACTAGCGGGAGGCAATGAGCAGTTCTTC. Translated, it gives CASSLGLAGGNEQFF.

This clonotype has ten or more counts. The chain carries TRBV24-1 and TRBJ1-5, with D perhaps matching TRBD1 (5 bases). Trimming took off 3 bases at V and 7 bases at J, with 12 bases between the two ends. The CDR3 runs to 14 residues. From germline, CDR1 is KGHDR and CDR2 SFDVKD. The CDR3 here is CATSDRGRDQPQHF. The CDR3 DNA is TGTGCCACCAGTGATCGGGGACGGGACCAGCCCCAGCATTTT.

This clonotype is termed medium-sized. The chain is built from TRBV6-5 and TRBJ1-1; 9 bases agree with TRBD1. CDR1 and CDR2 (germline): MNHEY, SVGAGI. V lost 5 bases, J lost 3 bases, and 4 bases stayed unmatched. The CDR3 extends over 14 amino acids. The CDR3 here is CASSAWTGDTEAFF. Written as DNA, the CDR3 is TGTGCCAGCAGTGCATGGACAGGGGACACTGAAGCTTTCTTT.

This clonotype appeared many times. This chain connects TRBV7-2 to TRBJ2-1; D remains unclear. Germline-derived CDR1 and CDR2 are SGHTA and FQGNSA. This CDR3 is 14 amino acids long. Trimming shortened V by 0 bases and J by 2 bases, and 5 bases separated the two germline ends. CDR3 loop: CASSLANPYNEQFF. CDR3 nucleotide sequence: TGTGCCAGCAGCTTAGCGAACCCCTACAATGAGCAGTTCTTC.

This chain connects TRBV5-1 to TRBJ1-2; D gene unclear. The CDR3 loop spans 14 amino acids. The germline V and J ends were trimmed by 3 bases and 0 bases, with 9 bases remaining between them. Germline CDR1 and CDR2: SGHRS and YFSETQ. This CDR3 is CASSWTSTNYGYTF. DNA for the CDR3: TGCGCCAGCAGCTGGACCTCAACTAACTATGGCTACACCTTC. Full variable domain (outside the CDR3, taken from reference TRBV5-1 and TRBJ1-2): KAGVTQTPRYLIKTRGQQVTLSCSPISGHRSVSWYQQTPGQGLQFLFEYFSETQRNKGNFPGRFSGRQFSNSRSEMNVSTLELGDSALYLCASSWTSTNYGYTFGSGTRLTVV.

This clonotype occurred many times. V usage is TRBV20-1 and J usage is TRBJ1-2, with 8 bases that match TRBD1. There are 14 residues in the CDR3. CDR1 and CDR2 from the germline V gene are DFQATT and SNEGSKA (reference sequence). V lost 2 bases and J lost 7; bases outside the gene matches: 9. The CDR3 sequence is CSARTPGGSFGYTF. The CDR3 bases are TGCAGTGCTAGAACCCCAGGGGGCTCGTTTGGCTACACCTTC.

This clonotype was counted only a few times. The CDR3 here is CASSLELGAGGYTF. CDR3 nucleotides: TGCGCCAGCAGCTTGGAACTGGGGGCGGGAGGCTACACCTTC. The chain is built from TRBV5-1 and TRBJ1-2; TRBD1 might be the D (6 bases). CDR1 is SGHRS and CDR2 is YFSETQ in the germline V gene. The V end was cut by 0 bases, the J end by 8 bases, with 14 bases between. The CDR3 is made up of 14 amino acids.

The chain is built from TRBV10-1 and TRBJ2-7; D not certain. The CDR3 is made up of 12 amino acids. V was cut by 0 bases and J by 7 bases, with 7 bases left in between. CDR1 is WNHNN and CDR2 is SYGVQD in the germline V gene (reference sequence). CDR3 sequence: CASSESGDEQYF. CDR3 coding DNA: TGCGCCAGCAGTGAGTCAGGTGATGAGCAGTACTTC.

This clonotype was seen just once. One junction end disagrees with the germline gene, perhaps due to a read error. The genes are TRBV20-1 and TRBJ1-5; 7 nucleotides agree with TRBD1. The V gene's germline CDR1 is DFQATT and CDR2 SNEGSKA (reference sequence). The CDR3 extends over 17 amino acids. CDR3 sequence reads: CSASARGGEYSNQPQHF. The CDR3 DNA reads as TGCAGTGCCTCAGCCCGAGGGGGCGAATATAGCAATCAGCCCCAACATTTT.

For this clonotype: A much larger clone is a single base away; this may be a read error. Written as DNA, the CDR3 is TGTGCCAGCAGTGCCGGGACAGCCAATAGCAGTCAGCCCCAGCATTTT. It encodes CASSAGTANSSQPQHF. This rearrangement joins TRBV6-1 to TRBJ1-5, with TRBD1 matching over 7 bases. The CDR3 spans 16 residues. From germline, CDR1 is MNHNS and CDR2 SASEGT.

This clonotype was picked up many times. The chain is built from TRBV7-7 and TRBJ2-1; 8 bases agree with TRBD2. Germline CDR1 reads SSHAT; CDR2 reads FNYEAQ (reference sequence). This CDR3 spans 13 amino acids. V dropped 5 bases and J dropped 10; count of bases not matched to a gene: 7. CDR3 in amino acids: CASSPGGAGEQFF. The CDR3 bases are TGTGCCAGCAGCCCGGGGGGGGCGGGCGAGCAGTTCTTC.

In its sample, this clonotype was seen a few times. The V and J genes are TRBV30 and TRBJ2-1, with 9 positions matching TRBD2. With 0 bases clipped from V and 5 bases from J, the junction kept 5 bases outside the gene matches. This CDR3 contains 15 residues. Per germline, CDR1 GTSNPN and CDR2 SVGIG (reference sequence). CDR3 DNA sequence: TGTGCCTGGAGTGTAGGGACTAGCAGAAACAATGAGCAGTTCTTC. It codes for CAWSVGTSRNNEQFF.

This clonotype was counted only a few times. The junction departs from the called germline gene at one end, perhaps through a read error. This chain links TRBV29-1 with TRBJ2-7; D unresolved. This CDR3 is 14 amino acids long. CDR1 and CDR2 from the germline V gene are SQVTM and ANQGSEA. CDR3 amino acids: CIVEDWASSGEQYF. The DNA of the CDR3 is TGCATCGTTGAAGATTGGGCCTCTTCGGGCGAGCAGTACTTC.

J is TRBJ2-7 and V is TRBV11-2; weak D call: TRBD1 (6 bases). The CDR3 runs to 13 residues. Trimming shortened V by 3 bases and J by 7 bases, and 13 bases separated the two germline ends. Germline assignment: CDR1 SGHAT and CDR2 FQNNGV. This chain's CDR3 is CASSLSGAFEQYF. Written as DNA, the CDR3 is TGTGCCAGCAGCTTGTCAGGGGCTTTTGAGCAGTACTTC.

Note on this clonotype: Being one base from a much bigger clone, this may be a read error. The chain links TRBV5-1 to TRBJ1-1, with a possible D match to TRBD1 (6 bases). This CDR3 has 15 residues. Germline V gene lookup returns CDR1 SGHRS and CDR2 YFSETQ. V lost 0 bases and J 6 bases, leaving 15 bases between the germline ends. The CDR3 DNA follows: TGCGCCAGCAGCTTGGGAGTGGGGGCTAATGCTGAAGCTTTCTTT. As protein: CASSLGVGANAEAFF.